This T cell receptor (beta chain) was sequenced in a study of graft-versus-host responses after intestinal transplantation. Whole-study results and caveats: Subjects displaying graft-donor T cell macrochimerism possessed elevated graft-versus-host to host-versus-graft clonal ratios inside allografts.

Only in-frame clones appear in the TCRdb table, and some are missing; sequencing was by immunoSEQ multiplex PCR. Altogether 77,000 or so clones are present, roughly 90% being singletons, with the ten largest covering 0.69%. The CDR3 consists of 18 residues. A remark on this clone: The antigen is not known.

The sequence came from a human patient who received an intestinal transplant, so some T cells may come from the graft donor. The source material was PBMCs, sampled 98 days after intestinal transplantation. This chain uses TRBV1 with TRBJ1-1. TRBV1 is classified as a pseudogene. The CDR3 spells CTSSQDPLREALNTEAFF. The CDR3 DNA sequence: TGCACCAGCAGCCAAGACCCCCTCCGGGAGGCTTTGAACACTGAAGCTTTCTTT.